The 20 T cell receptor beta chains listed next were all sequenced from one sample in a study of radiotherapy plus CTLA-4 blockade in lung cancer. Data came from immunoSEQ multiplex PCR; TCRdb stores just in-frame clones and leaves some out. The repertoire has 75,000 to 95,000 clones, roughly 80% of them found once; the top ten carry more than 20%. The material was peripheral blood, obtained from a patient treated with radiotherapy plus ipilimumab. All receptors derive from a human donor with non-small cell lung cancer that progressed on radiotherapy plus ipilimumab.

This clone was seen once. The V and J genes are TRBV5-1 and TRBJ2-1; D remains ambiguous. The V end was cut by 0 bases, the J end by 3 bases, with 10 bases between. The CDR3 is 15 residues long. Germline CDR1 and CDR2: SGHRS and YFSETQ. CDR3 DNA sequence: TGCGCCAGCAGCTTGGCAGGAAACCTCTACAATGAGCAGTTCTTC. It is translated as CASSLAGNLYNEQFF.

The count of this clone is one. The chain is built from TRBV11-2 and TRBJ1-4; 7 bases are a match to TRBD1. Germline assignment: CDR1 SGHAT and CDR2 FQNNGV. The J segment lost 7 bases and the V segment lost 5 bases, leaving 10 bases of the junction unmatched. CDR3 length: 15 amino acids. CDR3 nucleotide sequence: TGTGCCAGCAGCAAGACAGGGTCTTATAGTGAAAAACTGTTTTTT. Encoded protein: CASSKTGSYSEKLFF.

This rearrangement joins TRBV28 to TRBJ2-7, with D possibly matching TRBD1 (6 bases). The CDR3 runs to 13 residues. From germline, CDR1 is MDHEN and CDR2 SYDVKM. With 6 bases removed from V and 0 bases from J, the gap between germline ends came to 9 bases. The CDR3: CASRGQGSYEQYV. The CDR3 nucleotides read TGTGCCAGCAGGGGACAAGGCTCCTACGAGCAGTACGTC.

The chain is built from TRBV2 and TRBJ1-2; D is ambiguous. The germline CDR1 and CDR2 sequences are SNHLY and FYNNEI. This CDR3 has 11 amino acids. With 6 bases removed from V and 4 bases from J, the gap between germline ends came to 6 bases. The CDR3 loop is CASRTSYGYTF. The DNA of the CDR3 is TGTGCCAGCAGGACTTCCTATGGCTACACCTTC.

The rearrangement links TRBV4-2 to TRBJ1-5; TRBD1 agrees at 11 bases. This CDR3 has 15 residues. V lost 4 bases and J lost 5; bases outside the gene matches: 4. From germline, CDR1 is LGHNA and CDR2 YNFKEQ. The CDR3 DNA reads TGTGCCAGCAGCCGGACAGGGGGCCAAGATCAGCCCCAGCATTTT. Amino acid sequence: CASSRTGGQDQPQHF.

The rearrangement joins TRBV9 to TRBJ2-5, with no clear D. The V gene's germline CDR1 is SGDLS and CDR2 YYNGEE. The CDR3 has 16 residues. V lost 0 bases and J 0 bases, leaving 12 bases between the germline ends. Here the CDR3 DNA reads TGTGCCAGCAGCGTAGCAGTGTCCACTAACCAAGAGACCCAGTACTTC. Its translation is CASSVAVSTNQETQYF.

The V gene is TRBV6-1, the J gene TRBJ2-7, with 9 bases identical to TRBD1. From germline, CDR1 is MNHNS and CDR2 SASEGT. Trimming removed 8 bases from V and 1 base from J; junction bases left unmatched: 9. CDR3 length: 15 residues. The CDR3: CASRDRGKTSYEQYF. The CDR3 DNA reads as TGTGCCAGCCGAGACAGGGGGAAAACATCCTACGAGCAGTACTTC.

The genes are TRBV5-4 and TRBJ2-2, with D hard to call. This CDR3 region has 14 residues. V lost 7 bases and J 1 base, leaving 11 bases between the germline ends. Germline CDR1 is SGHNT and CDR2 is YYREEE (reference sequence). In nucleotides, the CDR3 is TGTGCCAGCCATAAAGCAAAGAACACCGGGGAGCTGTTTTTT. This codes for CASHKAKNTGELFF.

The rearrangement links TRBV19 to TRBJ2-3; perhaps D is TRBD1 or TRBD2 (7 bases each). V lost 5 bases, J lost 6 bases, and 18 bases lay in between. Per the germline V gene, CDR1 is LNHDA and CDR2 is SQIVND (reference sequence). CDR3 length: 15 residues. The chain's CDR3 is CASSGGGGGRDTQYF. In nucleotides, the CDR3 is TGTGCCAGTAGTGGCGGGGGAGGGGGCAGGGATACGCAGTATTTT.

The J gene is TRBJ1-4, the V gene TRBV11-2; tentative D call: TRBD1 (6 bases). There are 15 residues in the CDR3. From germline, CDR1 is SGHAT and CDR2 FQNNGV. Trimming pared 5 bases from V and 5 bases from J, leaving 15 bases between. The CDR3 region is CASSAGDAGNEKLFF. CDR3 coding DNA: TGTGCCAGCAGCGCAGGGGACGCAGGGAATGAAAAACTGTTTTTT. Combining the CDR3 with reference TRBV11-2 and TRBJ1-4 gives the whole variable domain EAGVAQSPRYKIIEKRQSVAFWCNPISGHATLYWYQQILGQGPKLLIQFQNNGVVDDSQLPKDRFSAERLKGVDSTLKIQPAKLEDSAVYLCASSAGDAGNEKLFFGSGTQLSVL.

The chain links TRBV12-5 to TRBJ2-3, with TRBD2 matching 7 bases. The germline V gene encodes CDR1 LGHNT and CDR2 FRNRAP. This CDR3 has 13 amino acids. With V trimmed by 5 bases and J by 3 bases, 2 bases remained unmatched. CDR3 loop: CASGRTRTDTQYF. The CDR3 DNA reads as TGTGCTAGTGGTCGGACTAGAACAGATACGCAGTATTTT.

This chain joins TRBV5-1 and TRBJ2-3; D is uncertain. The CDR3 has 16 amino acids. Trimming took 0 bases from V and 1 from J, leaving 12 bases between them. Germline V gives CDR1 SGHRS, CDR2 YFSETQ. CDR3: CASSLGGAPGTDTQYF. Written as DNA, the CDR3 is TGCGCCAGCAGCTTGGGAGGTGCCCCAGGCACAGATACGCAGTATTTT.

This clone came up a few times. The chain employs TRBV5-6 and TRBJ2-1; the D gene is possibly TRBD2 (5 bases). The germline V and J ends were trimmed by 4 bases and 12 bases, with 17 bases remaining between them. The germline V gene has CDR1 SGHDT and CDR2 YYEEEE. This CDR3 region has 13 residues. CDR3 bases: TGTGCCAGCAGCCCCAGGAGGCCTGATGGGCAGTTCTTC. Protein product: CASSPRRPDGQFF.

This clone was recorded once. The V gene is TRBV30, the J gene TRBJ1-1; a possible D gene is TRBD1 (5 bases). Germline CDR1 GTSNPN, CDR2 SVGIG (reference sequence). Between the trimmed V and J ends, which lost 7 bases and 0 bases, there was a span of 15 bases. CDR3 length equals 14 residues. Here the CDR3 DNA reads TGTGCCTCATATAACGCGGGGCTGAACACTGAAGCTTTCTTT. This translates into CASYNAGLNTEAFF.

The chain combines TRBV7-9 with TRBJ2-4; 11 bases fit TRBD1. The CDR3 is 19 amino acids. Germline V gene data show CDR1 as SEHNR and CDR2 as FQNEAQ (reference sequence). V was pared by 0 bases and J by 2 bases, with 9 bases of the junction left unmatched. CDR3 protein: CASSLAQIGQGATKNIQYF. The CDR3 DNA sequence: TGTGCCAGCAGCTTAGCGCAAATTGGACAGGGGGCGACCAAAAACATTCAGTACTTC.

This clone showed up just a few times. The gene calls are TRBV19 and TRBJ1-2; D perhaps matches TRBD1 (5 bases). V gave up 8 bases and J gave up 4 bases, with 14 bases separating them. Germline loops: CDR1 LNHDA, CDR2 SQIVND (reference sequence). The CDR3 consists of 13 residues. As DNA, the CDR3 is TGTGCCAGTTTCCCCGGGACGATCTATGGCTACACCTTC. Protein sequence: CASFPGTIYGYTF.

V gene TRBV5-1 combines with J gene TRBJ1-4; weak D call: TRBD1 (6 bases). Trimming shortened V by 5 bases and J by 2 bases, and 10 bases separated the two germline ends. This CDR3 comprises 14 residues. Germline assignment: CDR1 SGHRS and CDR2 YFSETQ. CDR3 nucleotides: TGCGCCAGCAGGCCGGACAGCACTAATGAAAAACTGTTTTTT. It encodes CASRPDSTNEKLFF.

This clone has a single count. DNA for the CDR3: TGCAGCGTTGAACCGAACAGAGGAGAGACCCAGTACTTC. The encoded protein is CSVEPNRGETQYF. The rearrangement joins TRBV29-1 to TRBJ2-5; D remains ambiguous. In germline, CDR1 is SQVTM, CDR2 ANQGSEA. Trimming removed 2 bases from V and 4 bases from J, with 11 bases in between. CDR3 size: 13 residues.

The sample holds one count of this clone. The chain has TRBV6-1 and TRBJ2-2, with no clear D. This CDR3 contains 13 residues. V shed 2 bases and J shed 4 bases, with 5 bases lying between them. Germline assignment: CDR1 MNHNS and CDR2 SASEGT. The CDR3 bases are TGTGCCAGCAGTGAACGTCGCACCGGGGAGCTGTTTTTT. Residues: CASSERRTGELFF.

CDR3 sequence reads: CASSATSGRAPGFYEQYF. DNA for the CDR3: TGCGCCAGCAGCGCGACTAGCGGGAGGGCCCCGGGTTTCTACGAGCAGTACTTC. The chain joins TRBV10-1 to TRBJ2-7, with 14 bases identical to TRBD2. Losses at the gene ends were 6 bases for V and 3 bases for J; bases not matched to a gene: 13. Germline-derived CDR1 and CDR2 are WNHNN and SYGVQD (reference sequence). This CDR3 spans 18 amino acids.